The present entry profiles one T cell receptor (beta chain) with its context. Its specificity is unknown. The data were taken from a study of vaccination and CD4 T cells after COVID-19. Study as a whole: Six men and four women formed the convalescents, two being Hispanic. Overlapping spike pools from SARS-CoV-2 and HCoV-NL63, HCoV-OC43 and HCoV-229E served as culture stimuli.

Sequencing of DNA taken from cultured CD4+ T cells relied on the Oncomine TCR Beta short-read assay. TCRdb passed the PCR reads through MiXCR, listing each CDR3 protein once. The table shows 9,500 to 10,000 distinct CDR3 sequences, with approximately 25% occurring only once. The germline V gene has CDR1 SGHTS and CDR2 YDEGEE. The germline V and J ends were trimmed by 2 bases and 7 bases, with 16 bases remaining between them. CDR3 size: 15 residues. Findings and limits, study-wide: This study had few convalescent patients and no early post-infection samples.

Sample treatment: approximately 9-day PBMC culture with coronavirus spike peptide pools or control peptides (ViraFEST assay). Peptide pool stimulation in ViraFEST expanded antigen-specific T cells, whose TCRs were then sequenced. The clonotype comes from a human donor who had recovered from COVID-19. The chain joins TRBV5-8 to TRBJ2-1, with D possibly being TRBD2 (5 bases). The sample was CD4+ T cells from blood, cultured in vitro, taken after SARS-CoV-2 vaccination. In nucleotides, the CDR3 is TGTGCCAGCAGCTTAGCGGCCTTAAAGGCGAATGAGCAGTTCTTC. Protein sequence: CASSLAALKANEQFF.